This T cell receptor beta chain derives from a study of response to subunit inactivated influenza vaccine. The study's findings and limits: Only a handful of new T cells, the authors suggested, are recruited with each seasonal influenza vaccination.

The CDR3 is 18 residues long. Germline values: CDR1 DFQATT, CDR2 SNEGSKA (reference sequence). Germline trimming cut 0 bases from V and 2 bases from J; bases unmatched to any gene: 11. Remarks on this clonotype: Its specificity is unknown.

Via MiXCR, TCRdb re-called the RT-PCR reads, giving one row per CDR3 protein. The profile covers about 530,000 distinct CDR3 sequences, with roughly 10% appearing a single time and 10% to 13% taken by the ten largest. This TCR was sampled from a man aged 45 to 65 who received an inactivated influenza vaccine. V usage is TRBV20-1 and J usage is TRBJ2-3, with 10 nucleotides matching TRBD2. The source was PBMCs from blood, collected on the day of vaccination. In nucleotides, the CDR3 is TGCAGTGCTAGAGATCCAAGTGGTAGCGGGGGGTTCACAGATACGCAGTATTTT. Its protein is CSARDPSGSGGFTDTQYF.